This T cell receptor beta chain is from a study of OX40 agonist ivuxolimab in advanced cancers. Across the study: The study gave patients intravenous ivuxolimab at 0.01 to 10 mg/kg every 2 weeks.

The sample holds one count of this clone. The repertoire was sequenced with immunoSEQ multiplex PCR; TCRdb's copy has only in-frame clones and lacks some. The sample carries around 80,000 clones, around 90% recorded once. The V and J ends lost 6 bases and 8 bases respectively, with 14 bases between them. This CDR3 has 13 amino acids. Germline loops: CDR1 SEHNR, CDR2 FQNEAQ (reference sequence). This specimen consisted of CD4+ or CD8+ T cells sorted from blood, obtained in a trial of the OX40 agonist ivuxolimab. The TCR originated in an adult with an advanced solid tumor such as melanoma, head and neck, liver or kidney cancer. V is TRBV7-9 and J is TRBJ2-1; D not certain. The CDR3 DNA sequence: TGTGCCAGCAGTTATTCTACAAGCCATGAGCAGTTCTTC. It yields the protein CASSYSTSHEQFF.